This T cell receptor beta chain was observed in a study of OX40 agonist ivuxolimab in advanced cancers. Study background: An agonistic human IgG2 monoclonal antibody against OX40 (CD134) was given. Study findings and constraints: In general, CD8+ T cells held more expanded clones than CD4+ did, on average.

This table comes from immunoSEQ multiplex PCR, and its TCRdb copy is limited to in-frame clones, with some not included. The sample carries more than 80,000 clones, approximately 94% recorded once. Patients were excluded for autoimmune disease history or systemic immunosuppression. This CDR3 has 12 residues. The germline V gene encodes CDR1 MNHEY and CDR2 SVGAGI. V was cut by 5 bases and J by 4 bases, with 8 bases left in between. In regard to this clone: What it binds is not known.

The origin of this receptor is an adult with an advanced solid tumor such as melanoma, head and neck, liver or kidney cancer. Sequences were derived from CD4+ or CD8+ T cells sorted from blood, sampled in a trial of the OX40 agonist ivuxolimab. V gene TRBV6-5 combines with J gene TRBJ1-1; D gene unclear. The CDR3 loop is CASSTGVTEAFF. In nucleotides, the CDR3 is TGTGCCAGCAGTACCGGGGTCACTGAAGCTTTCTTT.